Listed here are 28 T cell receptor beta chains from one sample, sequenced in a study of human T cells and chemical hapten exposure. TCRdb called the RACE reads again in MiXCR, with one record for every CDR3 protein. The top ten hold 1% to 1.2% of the sample, which has about 90,000 distinct CDR3 sequences, 11% seen once. The time point was: patch test 3, about 24 weeks after DPC sensitization. Sample treatment: therapeutic diphenylcyclopropenone sensitization with weekly scalp DPC. The specimen was whole blood, collected in connection with sensitization to the hapten diphenylcyclopropenone (DPC). Receptors were obtained from a woman in her twenties or thirties with alopecia areata. Some clones in this sample may be carry-over from other donors' samples.

The V and J genes are TRBV28 and TRBJ2-7; D ambiguous. The CDR3 extends over 14 amino acids. V was pared by 5 bases and J by 6 bases, with 17 bases between. Germline V gene lookup returns CDR1 MDHEN and CDR2 SYDVKM. CDR3 protein: CASSQLPLKGEQYF. The CDR3 DNA sequence: TGTGCCAGCAGTCAACTTCCCCTGAAGGGCGAGCAGTACTTC.

The table lists this clonotype with many counts. The rearrangement links TRBV11-2 to TRBJ1-1, with no clear D. In germline, CDR1 is SGHAT, CDR2 FQNNGV. V shed 0 bases and J shed 1 base, with 6 bases lying between them. The CDR3 length is 14 residues. The CDR3 region is CASSLDRRNTEAFF. For the CDR3, the DNA is TGTGCCAGCAGCTTAGACAGGAGGAACACTGAAGCTTTCTTT.

This clonotype was counted only a few times. The chain is built from TRBV28 and TRBJ2-7; 7 bases are a match to TRBD1. CDR1 and CDR2 from the germline V gene are MDHEN and SYDVKM. The CDR3 runs to 11 residues. The V segment lost 5 bases and the J segment 12 bases; nucleotides outside the gene matches: 7. Here the CDR3 reads CASSAVDRRYF. In DNA, the CDR3 is TGTGCCAGCAGTGCGGTGGACAGGCGGTACTTC.

This clonotype was seen at least ten times. The CDR3 bases are TGTGCCAGCAGTGAAGGCTGGGGGCCTGGTGAGCAGTTCTTC. It encodes CASSEGWGPGEQFF. This chain joins TRBV2 and TRBJ2-1, with D possibly matching TRBD1 (6 bases). Germline CDR1 SNHLY, CDR2 FYNNEI. Between the trimmed V and J ends, which lost 1 base and 9 bases, there was a span of 13 bases. The CDR3 spans 14 residues.

This clonotype was seen at least ten times. This chain connects TRBV18 to TRBJ2-2, with D possibly being TRBD1 (5 bases). Between the trimmed V and J ends, which lost 0 bases and 4 bases, there was a span of 12 bases. The germline V gene has CDR1 KGHSH and CDR2 LQKENI. The CDR3 consists of 16 residues. This chain's CDR3 is CASSPPFQGFTGELFF. The DNA of the CDR3 is TGTGCCAGCTCACCACCATTCCAGGGATTCACCGGGGAGCTGTTTTTT. Looking up the rest from reference TRBV18 and TRBJ2-2 gives the full variable domain: NAGVMQNPRHLVRRRGQEARLRCSPMKGHSHVYWYRQLPEEGLKFMVYLQKENIIDESGMPKERFSAEFPKEGPSILRIQQVVRGDSAAYFCASSPPFQGFTGELFFGEGSRLTVL.

As DNA, the CDR3 is TGCAGTGCCGCGACAGGGGGGGTCAATCAGCCCCAGCATTTT. Amino acid sequence: CSAATGGVNQPQHF. The chain joins TRBV20-1 to TRBJ1-5, with 9 positions matching TRBD1. J was trimmed by 3 bases and V by 6 bases; bases with no gene match: 6. The germline V gene has CDR1 DFQATT and CDR2 SNEGSKA (reference sequence). The CDR3 extends over 14 amino acids.

The V call is TRBV6-1, the J call TRBJ1-5; D gene unclear. V shed 3 bases and J shed 2 bases, with 5 bases lying between them. CDR1 MNHNS and CDR2 SASEGT come from the germline V gene. This CDR3 is 13 amino acids long. CDR3: CASSDSRNQPQHF. In DNA, the CDR3 is TGTGCCAGCAGTGATTCCCGCAATCAGCCCCAGCATTTT.

The chain is built from TRBV29-1 and TRBJ2-3; D is uncertain. Per the germline V gene, CDR1 is SQVTM and CDR2 is ANQGSEA. V lost 3 bases to trimming and J lost 1 base, with 11 bases between them. The length of the CDR3 is 14 residues. This CDR3 reads CSVDGRSGTDTQYF. For the CDR3, the DNA is TGCAGCGTTGATGGGCGGAGCGGCACAGATACGCAGTATTTT.

Many counts were recorded for this clonotype. The CDR3 DNA reads as TGCAGTGCTAGAGTCAACGAGGGCACTGAAGCTTTCTTT. Translation gives CSARVNEGTEAFF. The rearrangement uses TRBV20-1 and TRBJ1-1, with no clear D. CDR1 and CDR2 from the germline V gene are DFQATT and SNEGSKA (reference sequence). CDR3 length equals 13 residues. Trimming took 1 base from V and 4 from J, leaving 10 bases between them.

Concerning this clonotype: Because the CDR3 is missing its conserved closing phenylalanine or tryptophan, this is likely a read error. This chain joins TRBV28 and TRBJ1-1; maybe TRBD1 (5 bases). Trimming removed 1 base from V and 8 bases from J, with 8 bases in between. Germline V gives CDR1 MDHEN, CDR2 SYDVKM. The CDR3 length is 12 residues. CDR3 sequence: CASSLSTEEAFS. Here the CDR3 DNA reads TGTGCCAGCAGTTTATCGACAGAGGAAGCTTTCTCT.

This sequence joins TRBV6-1 and TRBJ2-1; D possibly uses TRBD1 or TRBD2 (5 bases each). V lost 1 base and J lost 2, with 6 bases in between. Germline V gene data show CDR1 as MNHNS and CDR2 as SASEGT. CDR3 length: 14 residues. The CDR3 loop is CASSEVGAYNEQFF. The CDR3, as DNA: TGTGCCAGCAGTGAAGTGGGGGCCTACAATGAGCAGTTCTTC.

This clonotype was detected many times. The J gene is TRBJ2-1, the V gene TRBV6-2 or TRBV6-3; TRBD2 agrees at 12 bases. This CDR3 is 15 amino acids long. V shed 6 bases, J shed 8 bases, and the junction held 8 bases outside the gene matches. Germline assignment: CDR1 MNHEY and CDR2 SVGEGT. CDR3 in DNA: TGTGCCAGCAGCCGACTAGCGGGAGAAGGTCATGAGCAGTTCTTC. Protein product: CASSRLAGEGHEQFF.

V and J are TRBV4-1 and TRBJ1-5, with D unclear. Germline-derived CDR1 and CDR2 are MGHRA and YSYEKL. Trimming left V 0 bases short and J 1 base short, with 7 bases between. CDR3 length: 15 residues. In DNA form, the CDR3 reads TGCGCCAGCAGCCAAGACGTGTCCAGCAATCAGCCCCAGCATTTT. It encodes CASSQDVSSNQPQHF.

The J gene is TRBJ2-5, the V gene TRBV20-1, with TRBD2 matching over 13 bases. The CDR3 has 15 amino acids. The V gene end was trimmed by 2 bases and the J gene end by 2 bases; junction bases not matched to a gene: 2. Germline V lookup: CDR1 DFQATT, CDR2 SNEGSKA (reference sequence). The CDR3 DNA reads as TGCAGTGCTAGAAGGACTAGCGGGGGACAAGAGACCCAGTACTTC. It codes for CSARRTSGGQETQYF.

On this clonotype: One end of the junction varies from germline; a read error may be responsible. The chain is built from TRBV3-1 and TRBJ1-6; TRBD1 is a possible D gene (5 bases). This CDR3 spans 11 amino acids. Germline V gene sequence: CDR1 LGHDT, CDR2 YNNKEL (reference sequence). The CDR3 loop is CASSQEGPLHF. The CDR3 region has the DNA TGTGCCAGCAGCCAAGAGGGACCCCTGCACTTT. The complete variable domain, with remaining parts taken from reference TRBV3-1 and TRBJ1-6, reads DTAVSQTPKYLVTQMGNDKSIKCEQNLGHDTMYWYKQDSKKFLKIMFSYNNKELIINETVPNRFSPKSPDKAHLNLHINSLELGDSAVYFCASSQEGPLHFGNGTRLTVT.

There are a few counts of this clonotype. The chain carries TRBV5-1 and TRBJ2-1, with no clear D. V gave up 0 bases and J gave up 5 bases, with 12 bases separating them. CDR1 and CDR2 (germline): SGHRS, YFSETQ. The CDR3 totals 15 residues. CDR3 sequence (DNA): TGCGCCAGCAGCTTGGCGATCCAGAATAACAATGAGCAGTTCTTC. Translated, it gives CASSLAIQNNNEQFF.

The CDR3 bases are TGCAGCGTTGACAGGGCGGGATATGGCTACACCTTC. Protein product: CSVDRAGYGYTF. The chain is built from TRBV29-1 and TRBJ1-2, with D maybe TRBD1 (5 bases). Trimming left V 3 bases short and J 5 bases short, with 10 bases between. CDR1 and CDR2 (germline): SQVTM, ANQGSEA. CDR3 size: 12 residues.

This clonotype was counted between two and nine times. The V gene is TRBV4-3, the J gene TRBJ1-1, with 9 nucleotides matching TRBD1. The germline gives CDR1 LGHNA, CDR2 YSLEER. The CDR3 contains 16 residues. The V segment lost 0 bases and the J segment 3 bases; nucleotides outside the gene matches: 5. The chain's CDR3 is CASSQDGQGYDTEAFF. DNA of the CDR3: TGCGCCAGCAGCCAAGATGGACAGGGGTACGACACTGAAGCTTTCTTT.

The chain links TRBV28 to TRBJ1-1; the D is unclear. V lost 6 bases to trimming and J lost 1 base, with 6 bases between them. The length of the CDR3 is 12 residues. CDR1 MDHEN and CDR2 SYDVKM come from the germline V gene. This CDR3 is CASRKWNTEAFF. DNA of the CDR3: TGTGCCAGCAGAAAGTGGAACACTGAAGCTTTCTTT.

This clonotype was counted many times. An end of the junction differs from the germline gene, which may be a read error. The V gene is TRBV18, the J gene TRBJ2-7; no firm D call. There are 14 residues in the CDR3. Germline V gene data show CDR1 as KGHSH and CDR2 as LQKENI. In nucleotides, the CDR3 is TGTGCCAGCTCACCACCTACGACCTCCTCCGAGCAGTACTTC. Encoded protein: CASSPPTTSSEQYF.

This clonotype was seen at least ten times. V and J are TRBV7-9 and TRBJ1-2; D is possibly TRBD1 (6 bases). Trimming stripped 2 bases from V and 4 bases from J, with 11 bases between. CDR3 length: 14 amino acids. Germline values: CDR1 SEHNR, CDR2 FQNEAQ (reference sequence). The CDR3 region is CASSLSPGVYGYTF. The CDR3, as DNA: TGTGCCAGCAGCTTATCCCCAGGGGTCTATGGCTACACCTTC. Combining the CDR3 with reference TRBV7-9 and TRBJ1-2 gives the whole variable domain DTGVSQNPRHKITKRGQNVTFRCDPISEHNRLYWYRQTLGQGPEFLTYFQNEAQLEKSRLLSDRFSAERPKGSFSTLEIQRTEQGDSAMYLCASSLSPGVYGYTFGSGTRLTVV.

This clonotype showed up many times. The V call is TRBV11-1, the J call TRBJ1-1, with D possibly TRBD1 on 5 matching bases. Germline loops: CDR1 SGHAT, CDR2 FQDESV (reference sequence). CDR3 size: 13 residues. Deletions cut 8 bases from V and 1 base from J, with 11 bases between. CDR3: CASGRQGNTEAFF. The CDR3 bases are TGTGCCAGCGGCAGGCAGGGGAACACTGAAGCTTTCTTT.

This clonotype was counted ten times or more. J is TRBJ2-1 and V is TRBV6-2 or TRBV6-3; D not resolved. The germline V gene has CDR1 MNHEY and CDR2 SVGEGT. V was cut by 5 bases and J by 9 bases, with 11 bases left in between. The length of the CDR3 is 12 residues. The CDR3 here is CASSRYSTEQFF. CDR3 sequence (DNA): TGTGCCAGCAGTCGATACAGTACTGAGCAGTTCTTC.

This clonotype occurred many times. The chain is built from TRBV28 and TRBJ1-5, with D possibly TRBD1 on 5 matching bases. Trimming stripped 4 bases from V and 5 bases from J, with 12 bases between. The CDR3 has 14 residues. Per germline, CDR1 MDHEN and CDR2 SYDVKM. The CDR3 region is CASSWAGSDQPQHF. The CDR3 DNA sequence: TGTGCCAGCAGTTGGGCAGGGAGCGATCAGCCCCAGCATTTT.

The sample holds a few counts of this clonotype. The rearrangement links TRBV6-5 to TRBJ2-7; weak D call: TRBD1 (5 bases). CDR3 length: 14 residues. V was pared by 5 bases and J by 1 base, with 12 bases between. CDR1 is MNHEY and CDR2 is SVGAGI in the germline V gene. In DNA, the CDR3 is TGTGCCAGCAGTCCCCCAGGGAATTCCTACGAGCAGTACTTC. Its protein product is CASSPPGNSYEQYF.

This rearrangement joins TRBV6-1 to TRBJ2-7, with D possibly matching TRBD2 (6 bases). CDR1 MNHNS and CDR2 SASEGT come from the germline V gene. V lost 10 bases and J 3 bases, leaving 19 bases between the germline ends. The CDR3 covers 14 residues. CDR3 in DNA: TGTGCCATCCAAAGCCGGGGACTCTACTACGAGCAGTACTTC. It encodes CAIQSRGLYYEQYF.

Regarding this clonotype: A much more abundant neighbour one base away suggests this may be a read error. The chain is built from TRBV28 and TRBJ2-7, with D uncertain. Germline V gene data show CDR1 as MDHEN and CDR2 as SYDVKM. V was pared by 8 bases and J by 7 bases, with 15 bases between. The CDR3 is 12 amino acids. CDR3 loop: CASGRLYREQYV. CDR3 coding DNA: TGTGCCAGCGGACGACTCTACAGAGAGCAGTACGTC.

A few counts support this clonotype. J is TRBJ2-3 and V is TRBV30, with TRBD2 matching 7 bases. The trim removed 6 bases at V and 8 bases at J, leaving 8 bases unmatched. The CDR3 is 12 residues long. The germline CDR1 and CDR2 sequences are GTSNPN and SVGIG (reference sequence). The CDR3 DNA is TGTGCCTGCGAGCTGGCGGGAGTTACGCAGTATTTT. Protein: CACELAGVTQYF.